This T cell receptor (beta chain) stems from a study of T cells after yellow fever vaccination. Study-level results: Weaker overall was a secondary response that nonetheless peaked faster, on day 5 versus 15. Post-booster reappearance was seen for most primary-vaccination clones (96% CD4, 75% to 90% CD8).

This CDR3 is 12 amino acids long. The V end lost 1 base, the J end lost 3 bases, and 4 bases lay between the germline ends. The germline V gene encodes CDR1 LGHNT and CDR2 FRNRAP. TCRdb reprocessed the 5' RACE reads with MiXCR, giving one entry per CDR3 protein. There are about 320,000 distinct CDR3 sequences in the sample; 3.5% to 4.5% occur only once, and around 19% lies in the top ten. Turning to this clonotype: No antigen is known for it.

The chain recombines TRBV12-5 with TRBJ2-7, with no clear D. The sequenced sample was PBMCs, obtained 15 days after the yellow fever booster vaccination. This clonotype was obtained from a young man who received the YFV17D yellow fever vaccine. CDR3 loop: CASGLEGYEQYF. The CDR3 DNA reads TGTGCTAGTGGTTTGGAGGGCTACGAGCAGTACTTC.